These T cell receptor beta chains were read from a single sample in a study of early T cells in non-severe SARS-CoV-2 infection. TCRdb re-called the 5' RACE reads through MiXCR, storing one row per CDR3 protein. Counted here are 85,000 to 100,000 distinct CDR3 sequences, 16% occurring once; the ten biggest clones make up approximately 5.1%. Sequencing used whole blood, obtained at baseline. The source of these receptors is an adult who was a healthcare worker with PCR-confirmed SARS-CoV-2 infection or an uninfected control (not recorded which). Both conserved end residues are part of each CDR3. Fields, in order: V gene, D gene, J gene, clone size, CDR3 DNA, CDR3 protein. A D gene is named only where the DNA matches it firmly. Not all rows give a size; the values are once, few, many and, for expanded clones, a class.

>TRBV6-6|NA|TRBJ2-5|NA
TGTGCCAGCAGTTCCGAACCAGGGGAGACCCAGTACTTC
CASSSEPGETQYF
>TRBV18|NA|TRBJ2-5|few
TGTGCCAGCTCCCCGAGTAGGCGGGACCAAGAGACCCAGTACTTC
CASSPSRRDQETQYF
>TRBV7-9|NA|TRBJ2-7|few
TGTGCCAGCAGCAATTGGAGGAAGAACGAGCAGTACTTC
CASSNWRKNEQYF
>TRBV3-1|TRBD2|TRBJ2-7|few
TGTGCCAGCAGCCTCGGGCTAGCGGTTGACTACGAGCAGTACTTC
CASSLGLAVDYEQYF
>TRBV20-1|TRBD1|TRBJ1-1|few
TGCAGTGGGACAGGGGGCAACGTCACTGAAGCTTTCTTT
CSGTGGNVTEAFF
>TRBV6-5|TRBD1|TRBJ2-4|few
TGTGCCAGCAGTTACCGGGACAGTAAAAACATTCAGTACTTC
CASSYRDSKNIQYF
>TRBV12-3/TRBV12-4|NA|TRBJ1-1|NA
TGTGCCAGCAGTTTTGGGGGGGCCCCCGGGGCTTTCTTT
CASSFGGAPGAFF
>TRBV11-2|TRBD2|TRBJ2-1|few
TGTGCCAGCAGCTTAGGGGGTAGCGGGTTCACCTCCTACAATGAGCAGTTCTTC
CASSLGGSGFTSYNEQFF
>TRBV20-1|TRBD2|TRBJ2-7|NA
TGCAGTGCTAGAAGCGGGACTAGCGCATACGAGCAGTACTTC
CSARSGTSAYEQYF
>TRBV5-6|TRBD1|TRBJ1-1|few
TGTGCCAGCAGCTTTATGACAGGGACGTCCCCGAGGGCTTTCTTT
CASSFMTGTSPRAFF
>TRBV27|TRBD2|TRBJ2-7|few
TGTGCCAGCAGTTTAGGCTCGGGGGGCGAGCAGTACTTC
CASSLGSGGEQYF
>TRBV2|TRBD1|TRBJ1-1|few
TGTGCCAGTTGGACAGGGGAGACCACTGAAGCTTTCTTT
CASWTGETTEAFF
>TRBV9|TRBD2|TRBJ2-1|NA
TGTGCCAGCAGCGCTGATAGCGGGAGGCTATACAATGAGCAGTTCTTC
CASSADSGRLYNEQFF
>TRBV5-1|NA|TRBJ2-1|few
TGCGCCAGCAGCTTGAGTAGCACCTATGAGCAGTTCTTC
CASSLSSTYEQFF
>TRBV20-1|NA|TRBJ1-6|many
TGCAGTGCTAGAGATCAGTACAGGGTGGGTTCACCCCTCCACTTT
CSARDQYRVGSPLHF
>TRBV11-2|NA|TRBJ2-2|few
TGTGCCAGCAGCCGCTCCTACTACACCGGGGAGCTGTTTTTT
CASSRSYYTGELFF
>TRBV6-7|TRBD2|TRBJ2-1|few
TGTGCCAGCAGTTACTCGGCAAAGCGGGAGTGTACCTACAATGAGCAGTTCTTC
CASSYSAKRECTYNEQFF
>TRBV11-2|NA|TRBJ2-7|few
TGTGCCAGCAGCTTAGGGGGGGCGGCGGGACTCTCCGAGCAGTACTTC
CASSLGGAAGLSEQYF
>TRBV14|NA|TRBJ1-2|few
TGTGCCAGCAGCCAACACACAGGGAACTATGGCTACACCTTC
CASSQHTGNYGYTF
>TRBV5-6|NA|TRBJ2-2|NA
TGTGCCAGCAGTGGACCTGTAGGACTCCTAACCGGGGAGCTGTTTTTT
CASSGPVGLLTGELFF
>TRBV20-1|NA|TRBJ1-4|NA
TGCAGTGCTTACAAGACCGCAACTAATGAAAAACTGTTTTTT
CSAYKTATNEKLFF
>TRBV12-3/TRBV12-4|NA|TRBJ2-7|NA
TGTGCCAGCAGTTTAGCAGGGTCCCCCTACGAGCAGTACTTC
CASSLAGSPYEQYF
>TRBV5-6|NA|TRBJ2-3|few
TGTGCCAGCAGCCCCTACTCAGGATCAGATACGCAGTATTTT
CASSPYSGSDTQYF
>TRBV28|TRBD2|TRBJ2-5|NA
TGTGCCAGCAGTCCCCGACTAGCGGTGATTCAAGAGACCCAGTACTTC
CASSPRLAVIQETQYF
>TRBV2|NA|TRBJ1-1|NA
TGTGCCAGCAGTGAATGGGAAAGAATAAATAGCCGGTCGAAAGCTTTCTTT
CASSEWERINSRSKAFF
>TRBV12-3/TRBV12-4|NA|TRBJ1-1|once
TGTGCCAGCAGTTTAGGGGGGACACACACTGAAGCTTTCTTT
CASSLGGTHTEAFF
>TRBV5-1|NA|TRBJ2-7|NA
TGCGCCAGCAGCCCCCGACAGGCCTACGAGCAGTACTTC
CASSPRQAYEQYF
>TRBV6-5|NA|TRBJ2-2|NA
TGTGCTAGCAGGGGGCTGCGGGAGTATGGCGGGGAGCTGTTTTTT
CASRGLREYGGELFF
>TRBV9|TRBD2|TRBJ2-7|many
TGTGCCAGCAGCGGAGCCTCTAGCGGGGACTACGAGCAGTACTTC
CASSGASSGDYEQYF
>TRBV12-3/TRBV12-4|NA|TRBJ2-7|NA
TGTGCCAGCAGTTTAGACACAGTCCCCCAGTACTTC
CASSLDTVPQYF
>TRBV20-1|NA|TRBJ2-1|few
TGCAGTGCAACCCTACCTCTAAGCTCCTACAATGAGCAGTTCTTC
CSATLPLSSYNEQFF
>TRBV7-9|TRBD1|TRBJ2-7|NA
TGTGCCAGCAGCACCCGCCCGGGACAGGGGGCCTACGAGCAGTACTTC
CASSTRPGQGAYEQYF
>TRBV5-1|TRBD2|TRBJ2-1|NA
TGCGCCAGCAGCTTACCAACCGGGACTAGTATAAATGAGCAGTTCTTC
CASSLPTGTSINEQFF
>TRBV7-6|NA|TRBJ1-6|NA
TGTGCCAGCAGCAACTTCTCCCCATTTTCTAGCTCCTATAATTCACCCCTCCACTTT
CASSNFSPFSSSYNSPLHF
>TRBV20-1|TRBD2|TRBJ2-3|NA
TGCAGTGCTAGACTCACTAGCGGGATATATACGCAGTATTTT
CSARLTSGIYTQYF